This entry lists 8 T cell receptor beta chains sequenced from one sample in a study of identical twins (dated by TCRdb to 2015 to 2016). The protocol used for the library was 5' RACE. TCRdb lists the instrument as Illumina HiSeq 2000. Starting from the raw public reads, TCRdb applied fastp trimming at Q25, assembled clones with MiXCR and retained in-frame beta chains. Rows merge per CDR3 protein into single entries with the most common DNA and genes. The sample contains approximately 700,000 distinct CDR3 sequences, over 15% of them found a single time. The ten largest clonotypes hold around 14% of the sample. This sample was shared with a second study, whose subject was T cells expressing NK-cell markers.

The sequenced sample consisted of PBMCs. Source of these receptors: a woman between 18 and 29 years old in good health.

Turning to this clonotype: The germline gene is not matched at one end of the junction; a read error may be the cause. V and J are TRBV3-1 and TRBJ2-1; 13 bases match TRBD2. The CDR3 is made up of 14 amino acids. The germline V gene encodes CDR1 LGHDT and CDR2 YNNKEL (reference sequence). The CDR3 reads CASSPRTSGGSELF. The CDR3 DNA sequence: TGTGCCAGCAGCCCGCGGACTAGCGGGGGAAGTGAGCTCTTC.

The chain links TRBV20-1 to TRBJ2-3, with D possibly TRBD1 on 6 matching bases. Germline assignment: CDR1 DFQATT and CDR2 SNEGSKA (reference sequence). Trimming pared 6 bases from V and 3 bases from J, leaving 16 bases between. The length of the CDR3 is 14 residues. This CDR3 is CSARTAGGTDTQYF. CDR3 bases: TGCAGTGCGCGGACAGCCGGAGGAACAGATACGCAGTATTTT.

The rearrangement links TRBV19 to TRBJ2-3; 8 positions agree with TRBD2. The germline gives CDR1 LNHDA, CDR2 SQIVND (reference sequence). The trim removed 8 bases at V and 5 bases at J, leaving 6 bases unmatched. The CDR3 consists of 13 residues. The CDR3 coding sequence is TGTGCCAGTTCAGCGGGAGTATTAGATACGCAGTATTTT. It is translated as CASSAGVLDTQYF.

This clonotype has a handful of counts. In DNA, the CDR3 is TGCAGTGCTAGATTCGGAATGAACACTGAAGCTTTCTTT. It encodes CSARFGMNTEAFF. The chain recombines TRBV20-1 with TRBJ1-1; D gene ambiguous. V gave up 2 bases and J gave up 0 bases, with 7 bases separating them. Germline CDR1 and CDR2: DFQATT and SNEGSKA (reference sequence). The CDR3 totals 13 residues.

The V gene is TRBV6-2 or TRBV6-3, the J gene TRBJ2-1, with D unresolved. The ends were cut back, 6 bases at V and 9 bases at J, with 18 bases in the middle. The CDR3 contains 14 residues. Germline CDR1 MNHEY, CDR2 SVGEGT. CDR3 amino acids: CASSHVLVRTEQFF. DNA of the CDR3: TGTGCCAGCAGCCACGTCCTAGTAAGGACTGAGCAGTTCTTC.

J is TRBJ2-7 and V is TRBV5-6; maybe TRBD2 (6 bases). The length of the CDR3 is 13 residues. V shed 6 bases and J shed 3 bases, with 13 bases lying between them. Per the germline V gene, CDR1 is SGHDT and CDR2 is YYEEEE. The CDR3 sequence is CASISLGGYEQYF. The CDR3 DNA sequence: TGTGCCAGCATCAGTTTGGGGGGCTACGAGCAGTACTTC.

The chain recombines TRBV4-3 with TRBJ2-7, with D tentatively TRBD2 (5 bases). CDR1 and CDR2 (germline): LGHNA, YSLEER. The CDR3 runs to 15 residues. V was cut by 0 bases and J by 3 bases, with 12 bases left in between. CDR3 coding DNA: TGCGCCAGCAGCCAAGAACCCCTGGGAGACTACGAGCAGTACTTC. This encodes CASSQEPLGDYEQYF.

V usage is TRBV12-3 or TRBV12-4 and J usage is TRBJ1-2, with D possibly being TRBD1 (5 bases). V gave up 6 bases and J gave up 5 bases, with 22 bases separating them. The CDR3 has 16 residues. CDR3 sequence (DNA): TGTGCCAGCAGCCCCTCGAGCGTTTGGGGGGGATATGGCTACACCTTC. Residues: CASSPSSVWGGYGYTF.